The entry below gives a single T cell receptor (beta chain) sequence along with its context. Antigen: not known. Profiled with immunoSEQ multiplex PCR; TCRdb holds only in-frame clones, not every one. The table includes some 3,900 clones, 82% detected once. The data were taken from a study of STAT3 mutations in large granular lymphocyte leukemia. Study-level information: Roughly half the longitudinally sequenced T-LGLL patients had canonical STAT3 mutations.

Overall study findings and caveats: Every T-cell large granular lymphocyte leukemia patient had at least one immunodominant TCR beta clonotype. Treatment regimens differed across patients between samplings. In about 35% of the 18 patients, new TCR clonotypes emerged after therapy.

The CDR3 extends over 15 amino acids. The V gene lost 0 bases and the J gene lost 7 bases, with 11 bases spanning the gap. Germline V CDR1 and CDR2: SGHDT, YYEEEE. The chain combines TRBV5-6 with TRBJ1-6; unclear D gene. This TCR was recovered from a boy aged 10-17 years with T-cell large granular lymphocyte leukemia. Some clones in this sample may be carry-over from other donors' samples. The sequenced sample was peripheral blood mononuclear cells. In DNA form, the CDR3 reads TGTGCCAGCAGCTTGGTAAGGGCTGGGAATTCACCCCTCCACTTT. Its protein is CASSLVRAGNSPLHF.